This TCR beta chain emerged from a study of T cells in Graves' hyperthyroidism and ophthalmopathy. Only a few counts were recorded for this clonotype. Amplified TCR beta CDR3 regions came from RNA transcripts. A first-round RT-PCR of the TCR CDR3 used the HTBI primer set. TCRdb reanalysed the multiplex PCR reads using MiXCR and keeps one entry per CDR3 protein. There are roughly 250,000 distinct CDR3 sequences in the sample; 20% to 25% occur only once, and approximately 60% lies in the top ten. Each ophthalmopathy patient scored at least 3 on the Clinical Activity Score and at least 4 on NOSPECS grade, with duration under 3 months. The sample consisted of blood. The TCR comes from a man aged 25 to 40 with Graves' ophthalmopathy.

CDR3 loop: CASSPAPQGDYGYTF. CDR3 nucleotides: TGTGCCAGCAGCCCGGCCCCACAGGGAGACTATGGCTACACCTTC. The V call is TRBV9, the J call TRBJ1-2; D may be TRBD1 (6 bases). The CDR3 runs to 15 residues. Germline loops: CDR1 SGDLS, CDR2 YYNGEE. Trimming shortened V by 4 bases and J by 3 bases, and 16 bases separated the two germline ends.